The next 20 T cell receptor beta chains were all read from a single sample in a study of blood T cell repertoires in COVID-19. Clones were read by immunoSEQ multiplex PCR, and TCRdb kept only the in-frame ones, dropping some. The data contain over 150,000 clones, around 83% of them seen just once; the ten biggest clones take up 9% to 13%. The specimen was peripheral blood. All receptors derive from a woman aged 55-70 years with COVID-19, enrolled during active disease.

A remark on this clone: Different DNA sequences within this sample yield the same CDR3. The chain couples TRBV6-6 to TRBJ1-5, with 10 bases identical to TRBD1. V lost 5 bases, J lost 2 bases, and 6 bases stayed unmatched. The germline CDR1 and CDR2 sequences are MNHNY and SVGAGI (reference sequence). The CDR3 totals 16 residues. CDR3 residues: CASSIGQGVGNQPQHF. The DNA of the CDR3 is TGTGCCAGCAGTATCGGACAGGGGGTCGGCAATCAGCCCCAGCATTTT.

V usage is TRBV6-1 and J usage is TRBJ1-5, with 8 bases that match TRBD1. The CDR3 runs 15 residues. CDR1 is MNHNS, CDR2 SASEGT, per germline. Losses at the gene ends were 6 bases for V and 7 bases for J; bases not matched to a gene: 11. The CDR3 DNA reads TGTGCCAGCAGGGGGACAGGTCGTACAGGACAGCCCCAGCATTTT. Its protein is CASRGTGRTGQPQHF.

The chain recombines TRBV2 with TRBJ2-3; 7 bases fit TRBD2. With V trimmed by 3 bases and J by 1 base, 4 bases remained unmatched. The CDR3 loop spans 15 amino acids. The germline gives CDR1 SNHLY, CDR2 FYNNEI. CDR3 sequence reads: CASSEASGRTDTQYF. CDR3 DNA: TGTGCCAGCAGTGAGGCTAGCGGACGCACAGATACGCAGTATTTT. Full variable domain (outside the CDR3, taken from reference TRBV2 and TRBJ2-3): EPEVTQTPSHQVTQMGQEVILRCVPISNHLYFYWYRQILGQKVEFLVSFYNNEISEKSEIFDDQFSVERPDGSNFTLKIRSTKLEDSAMYFCASSEASGRTDTQYFGPGTRLTVL.

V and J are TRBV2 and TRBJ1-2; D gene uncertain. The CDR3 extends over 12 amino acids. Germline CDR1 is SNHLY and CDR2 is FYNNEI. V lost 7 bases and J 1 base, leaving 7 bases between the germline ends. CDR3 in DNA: TGTGCCAGCAAACCCAGTAACTATGGCTACACCTTC. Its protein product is CASKPSNYGYTF.

DNA for the CDR3: TGTGCCATCAGTGAGTATGCCGGGACAGGGACCCCCTACGAGCAGTACGTC. It yields the protein CAISEYAGTGTPYEQYV. The chain combines TRBV10-3 with TRBJ2-7, with 9 bases that match TRBD1. Per the germline V gene, CDR1 is ENHRY and CDR2 is SYGVKD. The CDR3 is 17 residues long. The junction had 9 bases not matched to a gene; V was cut back by 1 base and J by 2 bases.

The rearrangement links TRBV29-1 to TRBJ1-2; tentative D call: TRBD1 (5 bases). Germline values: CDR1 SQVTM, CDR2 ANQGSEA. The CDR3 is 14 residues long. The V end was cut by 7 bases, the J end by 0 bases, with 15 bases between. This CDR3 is CSASVGQPNYGYTF. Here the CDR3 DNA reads TGCAGCGCCAGTGTGGGGCAACCTAACTATGGCTACACCTTC.

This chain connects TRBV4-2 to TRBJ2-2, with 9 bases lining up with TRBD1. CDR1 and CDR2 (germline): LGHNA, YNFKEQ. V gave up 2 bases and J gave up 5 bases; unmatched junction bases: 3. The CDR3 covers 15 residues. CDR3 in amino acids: CASSQTGGGTGELFF. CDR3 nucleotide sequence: TGTGCCAGCAGCCAAACAGGGGGCGGTACCGGGGAGCTGTTTTTT.

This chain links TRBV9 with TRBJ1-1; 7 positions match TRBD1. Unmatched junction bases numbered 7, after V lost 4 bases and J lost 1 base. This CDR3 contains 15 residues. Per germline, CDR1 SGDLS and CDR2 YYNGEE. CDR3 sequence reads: CASSTYGTENTEAFF. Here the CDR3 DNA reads TGTGCCAGCAGCACCTACGGGACAGAGAACACTGAAGCTTTCTTT.

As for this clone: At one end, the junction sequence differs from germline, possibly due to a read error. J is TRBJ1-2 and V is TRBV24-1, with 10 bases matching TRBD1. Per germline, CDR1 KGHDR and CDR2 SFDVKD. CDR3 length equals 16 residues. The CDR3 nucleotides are TGTGCCACCAGTGAAACCTGGACAGGGGGTAGCTATGACTACACCTTC. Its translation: CATSETWTGGSYDYTF.

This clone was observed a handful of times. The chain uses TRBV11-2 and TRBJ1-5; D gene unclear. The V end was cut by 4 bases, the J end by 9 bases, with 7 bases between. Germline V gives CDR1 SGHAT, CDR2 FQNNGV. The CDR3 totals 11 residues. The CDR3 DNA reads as TGTGCCAGCAGCTCCGGTGGGCCCCAGCATTTT. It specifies CASSSGGPQHF.

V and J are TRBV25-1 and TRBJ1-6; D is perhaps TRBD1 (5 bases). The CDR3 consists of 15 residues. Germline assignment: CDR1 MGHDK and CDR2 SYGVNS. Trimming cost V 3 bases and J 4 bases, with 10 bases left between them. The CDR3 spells CASSDSRAYNSPLHF. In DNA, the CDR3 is TGTGCCAGCAGTGACAGCAGGGCTTATAATTCACCCCTCCACTTT.

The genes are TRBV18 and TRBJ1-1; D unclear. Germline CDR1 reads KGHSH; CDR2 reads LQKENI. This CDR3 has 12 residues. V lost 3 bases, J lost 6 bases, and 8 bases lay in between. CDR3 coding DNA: TGTGCCAGCTCACCCGCAGGCTCTGAAGCTTTCTTT. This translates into CASSPAGSEAFF.

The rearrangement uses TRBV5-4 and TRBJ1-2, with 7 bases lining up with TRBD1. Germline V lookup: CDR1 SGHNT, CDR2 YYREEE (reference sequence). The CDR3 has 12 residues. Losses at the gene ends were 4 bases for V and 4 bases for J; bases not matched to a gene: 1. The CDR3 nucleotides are TGTGCCAGCAGCCGGGACAGCTATGGCTACACCTTC. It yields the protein CASSRDSYGYTF.

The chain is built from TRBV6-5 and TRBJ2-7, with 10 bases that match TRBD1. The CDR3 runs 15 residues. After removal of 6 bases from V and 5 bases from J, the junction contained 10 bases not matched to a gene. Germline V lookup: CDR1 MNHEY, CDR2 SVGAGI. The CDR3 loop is CASSGTGTGAHEQYV. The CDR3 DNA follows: TGTGCCAGCAGCGGAACCGGGACAGGGGCCCACGAGCAGTACGTC.

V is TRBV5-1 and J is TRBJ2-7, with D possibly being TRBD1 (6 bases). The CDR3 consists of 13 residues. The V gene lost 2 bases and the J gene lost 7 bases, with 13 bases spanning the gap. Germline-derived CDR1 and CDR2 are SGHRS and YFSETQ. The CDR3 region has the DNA TGCGCCAGCAGCTTAACAGGGAAGGAAGAGCAGTACTTC. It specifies CASSLTGKEEQYF. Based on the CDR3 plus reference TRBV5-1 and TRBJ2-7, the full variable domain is KAGVTQTPRYLIKTRGQQVTLSCSPISGHRSVSWYQQTPGQGLQFLFEYFSETQRNKGNFPGRFSGRQFSNSRSEMNVSTLELGDSALYLCASSLTGKEEQYFGPGTRLTVT.

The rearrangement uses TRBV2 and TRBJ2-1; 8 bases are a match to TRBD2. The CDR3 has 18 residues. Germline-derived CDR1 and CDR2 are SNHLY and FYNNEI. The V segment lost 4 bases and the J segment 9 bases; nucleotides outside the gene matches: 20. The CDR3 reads CASSGREVGKGSWFEQFF. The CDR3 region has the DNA TGTGCCAGCAGTGGGCGGGAGGTCGGGAAGGGTTCTTGGTTTGAGCAGTTCTTC. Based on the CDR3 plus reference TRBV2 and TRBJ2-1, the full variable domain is EPEVTQTPSHQVTQMGQEVILRCVPISNHLYFYWYRQILGQKVEFLVSFYNNEISEKSEIFDDQFSVERPDGSNFTLKIRSTKLEDSAMYFCASSGREVGKGSWFEQFFGPGTRLTVL.

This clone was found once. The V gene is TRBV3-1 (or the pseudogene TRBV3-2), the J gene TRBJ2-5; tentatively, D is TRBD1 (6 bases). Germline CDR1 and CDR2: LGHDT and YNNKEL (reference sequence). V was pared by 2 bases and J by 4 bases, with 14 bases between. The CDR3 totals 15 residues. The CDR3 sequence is CASSQWGPAGETQYF. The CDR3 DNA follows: TGTGCCAGCAGCCAATGGGGGCCGGCTGGAGAGACCCAGTACTTC.

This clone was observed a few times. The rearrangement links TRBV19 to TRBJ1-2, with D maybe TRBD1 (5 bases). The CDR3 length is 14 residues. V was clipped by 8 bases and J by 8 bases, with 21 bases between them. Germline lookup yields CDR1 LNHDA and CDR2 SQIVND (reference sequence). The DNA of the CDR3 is TGTGCCAGTTACAACCTGGACACAAGCAAAGGCTACACCTTC. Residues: CASYNLDTSKGYTF.

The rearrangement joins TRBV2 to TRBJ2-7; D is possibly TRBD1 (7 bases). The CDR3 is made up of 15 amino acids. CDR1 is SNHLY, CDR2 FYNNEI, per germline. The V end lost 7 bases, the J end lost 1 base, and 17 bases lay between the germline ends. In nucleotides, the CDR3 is TGTGCCAGCAAGGAGGGACAGATTCCTTCCTACGAGCAGTACTTC. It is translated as CASKEGQIPSYEQYF. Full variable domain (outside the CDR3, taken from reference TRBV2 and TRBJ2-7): EPEVTQTPSHQVTQMGQEVILRCVPISNHLYFYWYRQILGQKVEFLVSFYNNEISEKSEIFDDQFSVERPDGSNFTLKIRSTKLEDSAMYFCASKEGQIPSYEQYFGPGTRLTVT.

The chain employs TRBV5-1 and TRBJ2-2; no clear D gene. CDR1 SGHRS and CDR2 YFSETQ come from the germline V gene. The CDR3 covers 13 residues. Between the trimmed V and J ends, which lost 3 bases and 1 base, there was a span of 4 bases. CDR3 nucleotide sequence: TGCGCCAGCAGCTCCTTGAACACCGGGGAGCTGTTTTTT. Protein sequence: CASSSLNTGELFF. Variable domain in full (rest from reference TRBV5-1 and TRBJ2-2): KAGVTQTPRYLIKTRGQQVTLSCSPISGHRSVSWYQQTPGQGLQFLFEYFSETQRNKGNFPGRFSGRQFSNSRSEMNVSTLELGDSALYLCASSSLNTGELFFGEGSRLTVL.